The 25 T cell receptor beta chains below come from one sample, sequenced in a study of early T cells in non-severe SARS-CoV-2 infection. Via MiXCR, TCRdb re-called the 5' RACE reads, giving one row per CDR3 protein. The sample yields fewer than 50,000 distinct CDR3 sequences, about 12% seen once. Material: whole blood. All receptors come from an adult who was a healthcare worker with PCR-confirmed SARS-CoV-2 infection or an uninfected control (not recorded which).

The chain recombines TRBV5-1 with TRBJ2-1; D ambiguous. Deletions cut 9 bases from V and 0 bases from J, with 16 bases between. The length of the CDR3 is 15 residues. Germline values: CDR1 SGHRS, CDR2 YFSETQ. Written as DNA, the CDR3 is TGCGCCACTAAAATGGGGTCAATCTCCTACAATGAGCAGTTCTTC. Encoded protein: CATKMGSISYNEQFF.

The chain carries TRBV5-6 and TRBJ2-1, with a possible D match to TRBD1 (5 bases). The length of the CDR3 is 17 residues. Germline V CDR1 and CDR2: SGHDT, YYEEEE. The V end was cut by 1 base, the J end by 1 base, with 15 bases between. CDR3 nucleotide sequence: TGTGCCAGCAGCTTGTTTGCAGGGCTAAGGTCCTACAATGAGCAGTTCTTC. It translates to CASSLFAGLRSYNEQFF.

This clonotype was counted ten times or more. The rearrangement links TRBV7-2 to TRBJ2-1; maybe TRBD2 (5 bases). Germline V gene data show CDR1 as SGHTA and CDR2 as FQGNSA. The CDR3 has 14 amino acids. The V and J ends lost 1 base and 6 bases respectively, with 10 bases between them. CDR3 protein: CASSLVPGTNEQFF. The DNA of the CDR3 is TGTGCCAGCAGCTTAGTGCCGGGAACCAATGAGCAGTTCTTC.

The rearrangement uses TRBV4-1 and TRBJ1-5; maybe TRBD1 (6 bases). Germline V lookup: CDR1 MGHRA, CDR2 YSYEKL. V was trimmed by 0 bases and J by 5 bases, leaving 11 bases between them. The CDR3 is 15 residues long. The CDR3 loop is CASSQEVTGDQPQHF. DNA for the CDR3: TGCGCCAGCAGCCAAGAGGTGACAGGAGATCAGCCCCAGCATTTT.

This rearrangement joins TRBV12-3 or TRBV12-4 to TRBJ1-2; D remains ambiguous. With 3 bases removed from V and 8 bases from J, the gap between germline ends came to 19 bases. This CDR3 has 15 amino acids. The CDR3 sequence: CASSLESGLGKGYTF. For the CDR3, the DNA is TGTGCCAGCAGTTTGGAGAGTGGATTAGGCAAGGGCTACACCTTC.

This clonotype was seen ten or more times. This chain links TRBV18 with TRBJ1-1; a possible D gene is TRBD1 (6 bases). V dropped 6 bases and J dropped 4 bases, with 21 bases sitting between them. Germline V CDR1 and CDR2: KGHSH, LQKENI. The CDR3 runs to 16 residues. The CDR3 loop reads CASSPGGGVGITEAFF. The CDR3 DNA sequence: TGTGCCAGCTCCCCCGGGGGGGGCGTCGGGATCACTGAAGCTTTCTTT.

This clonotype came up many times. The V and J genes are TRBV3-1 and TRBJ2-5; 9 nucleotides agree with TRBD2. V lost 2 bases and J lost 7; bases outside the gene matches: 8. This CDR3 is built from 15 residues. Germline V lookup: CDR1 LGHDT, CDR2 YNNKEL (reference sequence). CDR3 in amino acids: CASSQQAGGPWTQYF. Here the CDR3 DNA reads TGTGCCAGCAGCCAACAAGCGGGGGGCCCTTGGACCCAGTACTTC.

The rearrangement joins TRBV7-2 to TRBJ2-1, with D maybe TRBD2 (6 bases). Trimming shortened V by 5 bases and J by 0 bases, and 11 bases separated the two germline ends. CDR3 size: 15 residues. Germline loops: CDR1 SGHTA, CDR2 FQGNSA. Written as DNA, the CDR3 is TGTGCCAGCAGCCATAGCGGCCTCTCCTACAATGAGCAGTTCTTC. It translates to CASSHSGLSYNEQFF.

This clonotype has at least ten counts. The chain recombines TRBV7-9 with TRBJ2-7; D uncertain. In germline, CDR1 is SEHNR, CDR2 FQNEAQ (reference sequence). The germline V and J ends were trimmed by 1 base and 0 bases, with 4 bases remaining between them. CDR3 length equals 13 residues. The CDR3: CASSLESSYEQYF. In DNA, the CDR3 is TGTGCCAGCAGCTTAGAGAGCTCCTACGAGCAGTACTTC.

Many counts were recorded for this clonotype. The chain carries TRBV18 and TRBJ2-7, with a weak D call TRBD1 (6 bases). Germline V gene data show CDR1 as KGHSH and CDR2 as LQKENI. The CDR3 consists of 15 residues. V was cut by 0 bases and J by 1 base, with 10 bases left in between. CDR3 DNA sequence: TGTGCCAGCTCACCACCCTTAGACAGGTCCTACGAGCAGTACTTC. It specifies CASSPPLDRSYEQYF.

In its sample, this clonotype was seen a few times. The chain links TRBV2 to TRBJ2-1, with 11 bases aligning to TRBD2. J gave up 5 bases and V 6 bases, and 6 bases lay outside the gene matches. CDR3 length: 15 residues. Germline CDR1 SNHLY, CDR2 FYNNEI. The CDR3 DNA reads TGTGCCAGCAGGGTGACTAGCGGGGAGAACAATGAGCAGTTCTTC. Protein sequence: CASRVTSGENNEQFF.

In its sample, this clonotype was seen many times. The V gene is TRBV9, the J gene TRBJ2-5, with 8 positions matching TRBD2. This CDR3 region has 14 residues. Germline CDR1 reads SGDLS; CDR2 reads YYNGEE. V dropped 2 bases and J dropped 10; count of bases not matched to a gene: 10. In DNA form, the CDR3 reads TGTGCCAGCAGCGTTAGCGGGGAAGCGAGCGACCAGTACTTC. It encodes CASSVSGEASDQYF.

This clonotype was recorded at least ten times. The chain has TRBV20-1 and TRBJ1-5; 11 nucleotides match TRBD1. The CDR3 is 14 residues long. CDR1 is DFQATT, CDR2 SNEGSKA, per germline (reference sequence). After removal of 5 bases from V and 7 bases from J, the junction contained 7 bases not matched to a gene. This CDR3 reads CSARDRGRHQPQHF. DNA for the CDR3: TGCAGTGCTCGGGACAGGGGGAGGCACCAGCCCCAGCATTTT.

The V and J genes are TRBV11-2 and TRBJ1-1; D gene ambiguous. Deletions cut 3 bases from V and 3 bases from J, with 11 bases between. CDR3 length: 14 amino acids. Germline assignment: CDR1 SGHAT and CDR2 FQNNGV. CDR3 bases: TGTGCCAGCAGCTTGACACCAGGTTACACTGAAGCTTTCTTT. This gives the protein CASSLTPGYTEAFF.

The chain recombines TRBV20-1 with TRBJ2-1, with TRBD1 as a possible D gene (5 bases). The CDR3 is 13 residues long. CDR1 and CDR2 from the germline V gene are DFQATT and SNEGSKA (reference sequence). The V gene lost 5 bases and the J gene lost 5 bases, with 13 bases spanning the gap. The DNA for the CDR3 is TGCAGTGCTGGCTGGGGCCCCAACAATGAGCAGTTCTTC. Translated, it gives CSAGWGPNNEQFF.

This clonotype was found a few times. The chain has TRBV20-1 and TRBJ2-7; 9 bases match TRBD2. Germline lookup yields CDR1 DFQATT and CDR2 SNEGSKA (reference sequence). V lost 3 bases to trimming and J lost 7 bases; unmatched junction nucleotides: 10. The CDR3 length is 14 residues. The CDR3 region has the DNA TGCAGTGCTAGTGAGGCGGGAGGGCCTGGGGAGCAGTACTTC. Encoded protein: CSASEAGGPGEQYF.

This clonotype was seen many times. CDR3 DNA sequence: TGCGCCAGCAGCCTGCGGACAGATCCTATGAACACTGAAGCTTTCTTT. Translating it yields CASSLRTDPMNTEAFF. V and J are TRBV4-1 and TRBJ1-1, with D possibly matching TRBD1 (6 bases). This CDR3 is built from 16 residues. V gave up 4 bases and J gave up 0 bases, with 15 bases separating them. From germline, CDR1 is MGHRA and CDR2 YSYEKL.

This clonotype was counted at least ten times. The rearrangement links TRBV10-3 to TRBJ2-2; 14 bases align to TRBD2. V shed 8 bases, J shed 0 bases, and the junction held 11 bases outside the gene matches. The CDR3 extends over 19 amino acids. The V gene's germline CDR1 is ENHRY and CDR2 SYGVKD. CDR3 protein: CAIALGTSGSLTNTGELFF. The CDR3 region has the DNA TGTGCCATCGCCTTAGGGACTAGCGGGAGCCTTACGAACACCGGGGAGCTGTTTTTT.

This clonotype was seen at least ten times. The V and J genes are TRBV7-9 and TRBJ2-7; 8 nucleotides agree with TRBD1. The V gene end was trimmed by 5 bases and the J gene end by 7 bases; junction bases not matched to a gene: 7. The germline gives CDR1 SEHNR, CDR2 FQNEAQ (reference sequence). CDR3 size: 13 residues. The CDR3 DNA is TGTGCCAGCAGCGCAAGCCGGGACAGGGAGCAGTACTTC. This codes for CASSASRDREQYF.

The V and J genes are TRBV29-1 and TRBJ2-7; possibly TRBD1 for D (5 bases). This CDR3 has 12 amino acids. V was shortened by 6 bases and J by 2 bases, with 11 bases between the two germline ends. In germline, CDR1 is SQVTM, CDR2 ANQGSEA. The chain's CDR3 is CSVGRGPYEQYF. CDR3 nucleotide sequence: TGCAGCGTCGGAAGGGGTCCCTACGAGCAGTACTTC.

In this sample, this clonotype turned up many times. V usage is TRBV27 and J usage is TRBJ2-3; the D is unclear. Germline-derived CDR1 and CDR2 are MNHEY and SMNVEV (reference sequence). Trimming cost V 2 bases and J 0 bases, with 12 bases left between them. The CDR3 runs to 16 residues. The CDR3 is CASSLMQATSTDTQYF. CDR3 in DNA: TGTGCCAGCAGTTTAATGCAGGCCACTAGCACAGATACGCAGTATTTT.

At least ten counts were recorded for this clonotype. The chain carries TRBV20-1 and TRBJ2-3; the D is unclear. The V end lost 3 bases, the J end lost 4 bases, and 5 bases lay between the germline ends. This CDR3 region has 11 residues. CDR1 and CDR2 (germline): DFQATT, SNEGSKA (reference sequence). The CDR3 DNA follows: TGCAGTGCTAGCAGGCCAGATACGCAGTATTTT. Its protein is CSASRPDTQYF.

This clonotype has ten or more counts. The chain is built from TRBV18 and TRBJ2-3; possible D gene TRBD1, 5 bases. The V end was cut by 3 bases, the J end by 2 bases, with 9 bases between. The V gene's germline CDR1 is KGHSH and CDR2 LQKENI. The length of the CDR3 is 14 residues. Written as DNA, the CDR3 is TGTGCCAGCTCACCGGTAGGGGCCACAGATACGCAGTATTTT. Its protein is CASSPVGATDTQYF.

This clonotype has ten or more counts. The CDR3 DNA reads TGCAGTGCTAGGACTAGGAACTACAATGAGCAGTTCTTC. Amino acid sequence: CSARTRNYNEQFF. V is TRBV20-1 and J is TRBJ2-1, with a possible D match to TRBD2 (6 bases). The CDR3 covers 13 residues. In germline, CDR1 is DFQATT, CDR2 SNEGSKA (reference sequence). Trimming took off 3 bases at V and 3 bases at J, with 9 bases between the two ends.

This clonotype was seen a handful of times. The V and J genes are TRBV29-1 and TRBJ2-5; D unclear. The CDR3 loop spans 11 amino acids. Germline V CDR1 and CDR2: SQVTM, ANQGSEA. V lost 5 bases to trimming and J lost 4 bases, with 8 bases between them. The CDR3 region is CSVPVGETQYF. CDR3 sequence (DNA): TGCAGCGTTCCGGTGGGAGAGACCCAGTACTTC.